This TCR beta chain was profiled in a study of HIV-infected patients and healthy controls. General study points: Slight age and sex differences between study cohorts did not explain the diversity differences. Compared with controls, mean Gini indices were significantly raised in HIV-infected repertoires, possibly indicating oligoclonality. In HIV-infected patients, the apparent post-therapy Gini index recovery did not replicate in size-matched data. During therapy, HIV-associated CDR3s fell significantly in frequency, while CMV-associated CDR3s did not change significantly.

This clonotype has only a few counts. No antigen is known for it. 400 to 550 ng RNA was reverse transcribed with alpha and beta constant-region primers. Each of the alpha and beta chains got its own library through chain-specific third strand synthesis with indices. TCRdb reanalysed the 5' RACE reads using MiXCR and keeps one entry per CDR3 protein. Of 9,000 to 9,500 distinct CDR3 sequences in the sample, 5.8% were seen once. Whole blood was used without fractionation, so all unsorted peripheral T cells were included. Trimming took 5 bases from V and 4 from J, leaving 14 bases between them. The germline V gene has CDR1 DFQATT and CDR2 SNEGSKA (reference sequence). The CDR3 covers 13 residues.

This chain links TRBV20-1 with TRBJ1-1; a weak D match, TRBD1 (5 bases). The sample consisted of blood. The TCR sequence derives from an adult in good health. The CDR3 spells CSARIGASTEAFF. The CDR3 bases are TGCAGTGCTCGAATAGGGGCGAGCACTGAAGCTTTCTTT.